This T cell receptor (beta chain) was observed in a study of spatial heterogeneity in lung cancer. Study in general: Tumor-region TCR transcript counts correlated strongly with a T cell module score from matched bulk RNA-seq.

TCRdb reprocessed the 5' RACE reads with MiXCR, giving one entry per CDR3 protein. The sample lists about 6,900 distinct CDR3 sequences, 12% occurring once. Study-level results: The authors estimated that approximately 7% of tumor T cells were covered for alpha chains and approximately 14% for beta chains. The number of expanded tumor alpha and beta chains correlated with mutation number.

The CDR3 contains 13 residues. Trimming cost V 3 bases and J 1 base, with 8 bases left between them. Germline CDR1 and CDR2: SQVTM and ANQGSEA. The time point denotes: sample taken at primary tumor resection. Donation came from about 72 patients with untreated early-stage non-small cell lung cancer. This clonotype was recorded at least ten times. The antigen is undetermined. The sequencing used lung tumor tissue, collected at surgery. The TCR was taken from a male donor with early-stage non-small cell lung cancer. The chain employs TRBV29-1 and TRBJ2-3; D might be TRBD2 (5 bases). CDR3 sequence reads: CSVDEGGTDTQYF. The CDR3 DNA is TGCAGCGTTGACGAGGGCGGCACAGATACGCAGTATTTT.